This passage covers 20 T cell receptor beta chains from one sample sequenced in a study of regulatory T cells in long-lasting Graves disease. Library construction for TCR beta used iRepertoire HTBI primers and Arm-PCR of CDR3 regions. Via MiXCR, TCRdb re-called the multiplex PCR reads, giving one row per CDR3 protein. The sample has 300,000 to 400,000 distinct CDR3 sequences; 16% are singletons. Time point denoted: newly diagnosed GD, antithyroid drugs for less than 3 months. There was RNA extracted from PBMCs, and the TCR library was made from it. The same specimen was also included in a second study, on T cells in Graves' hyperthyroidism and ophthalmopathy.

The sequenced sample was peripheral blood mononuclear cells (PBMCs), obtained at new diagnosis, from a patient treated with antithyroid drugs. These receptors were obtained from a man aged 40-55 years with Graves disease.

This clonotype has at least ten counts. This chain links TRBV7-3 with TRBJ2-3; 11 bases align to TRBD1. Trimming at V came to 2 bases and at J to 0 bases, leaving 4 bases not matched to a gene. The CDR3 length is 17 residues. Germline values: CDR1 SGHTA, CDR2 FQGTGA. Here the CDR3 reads CASSLVGTGGSTDTQYF. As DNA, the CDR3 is TGTGCCAGCAGCTTAGTGGGGACAGGGGGGAGCACAGATACGCAGTATTTT.

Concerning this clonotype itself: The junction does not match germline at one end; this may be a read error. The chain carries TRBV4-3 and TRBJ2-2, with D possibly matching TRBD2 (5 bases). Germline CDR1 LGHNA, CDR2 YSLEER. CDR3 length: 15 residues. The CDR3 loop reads CASSQEPGKAGELVF. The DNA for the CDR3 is TGCGCCAGCAGCCAAGAACCCGGGAAGGCCGGGGAGCTGGTTTTT.

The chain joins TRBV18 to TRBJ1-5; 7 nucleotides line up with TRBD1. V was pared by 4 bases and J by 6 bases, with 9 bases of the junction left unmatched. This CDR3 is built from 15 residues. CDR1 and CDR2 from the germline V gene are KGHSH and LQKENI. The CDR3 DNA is TGTGCCAGCTCACTCATGACAGGGAGAGTTCAGCCCCAGCATTTT. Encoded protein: CASSLMTGRVQPQHF. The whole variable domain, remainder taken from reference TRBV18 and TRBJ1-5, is NAGVMQNPRHLVRRRGQEARLRCSPMKGHSHVYWYRQLPEEGLKFMVYLQKENIIDESGMPKERFSAEFPKEGPSILRIQQVVRGDSAAYFCASSLMTGRVQPQHFGDGTRLSIL.

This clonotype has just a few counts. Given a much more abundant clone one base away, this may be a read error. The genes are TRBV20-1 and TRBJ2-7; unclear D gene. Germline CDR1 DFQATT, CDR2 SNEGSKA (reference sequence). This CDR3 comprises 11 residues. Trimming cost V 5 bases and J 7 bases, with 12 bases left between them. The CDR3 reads CSARLGPEQYF. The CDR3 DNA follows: TGCAGTGCTCGACTGGGCCCTGAGCAGTACTTC.

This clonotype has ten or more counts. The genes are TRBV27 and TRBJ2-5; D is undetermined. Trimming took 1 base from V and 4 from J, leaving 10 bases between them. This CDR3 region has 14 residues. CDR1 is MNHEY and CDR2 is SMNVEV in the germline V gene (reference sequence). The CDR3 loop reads CASSLWPGLETQYF. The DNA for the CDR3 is TGTGCCAGCAGTTTATGGCCCGGGTTAGAGACCCAGTACTTC.

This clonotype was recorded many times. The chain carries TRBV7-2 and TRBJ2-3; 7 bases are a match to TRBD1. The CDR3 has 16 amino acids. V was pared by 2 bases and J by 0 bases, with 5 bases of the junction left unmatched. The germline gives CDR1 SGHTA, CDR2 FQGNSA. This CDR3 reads CASSLLGGPSTDTQYF. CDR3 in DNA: TGTGCCAGCAGCTTATTAGGGGGCCCTAGCACAGATACGCAGTATTTT.

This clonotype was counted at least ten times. The CDR3 coding sequence is TGCGCCAGCAGCTTGACTGAGCGTTGGAAGAAGCAGTACTTC. Its translation: CASSLTERWKKQYF. V and J are TRBV5-1 and TRBJ2-7; D is unclear. Germline CDR1 SGHRS, CDR2 YFSETQ. The CDR3 has 14 amino acids. The V end lost 1 base, the J end lost 8 bases, and 16 bases lay between the germline ends.

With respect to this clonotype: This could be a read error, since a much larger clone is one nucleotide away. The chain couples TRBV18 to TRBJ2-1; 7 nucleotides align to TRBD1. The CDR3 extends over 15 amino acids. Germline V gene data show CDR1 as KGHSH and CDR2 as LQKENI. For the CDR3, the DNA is TGTGCCTGCTCACCGGTTCGGGACAGCTACAATGAGCAGTTCTTC. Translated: CACSPVRDSYNEQFF.

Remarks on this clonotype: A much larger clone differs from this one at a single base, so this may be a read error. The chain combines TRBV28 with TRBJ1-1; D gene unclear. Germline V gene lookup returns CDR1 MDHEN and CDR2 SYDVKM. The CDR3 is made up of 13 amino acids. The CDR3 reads CASINQMNTEASF. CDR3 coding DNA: TGTGCCAGCATCAACCAGATGAACACTGAAGCTTCCTTT.

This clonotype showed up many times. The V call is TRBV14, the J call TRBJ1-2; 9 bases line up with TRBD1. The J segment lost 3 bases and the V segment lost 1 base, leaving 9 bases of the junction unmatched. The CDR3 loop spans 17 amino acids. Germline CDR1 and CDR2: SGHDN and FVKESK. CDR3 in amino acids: CASSQVRGTGRHYGYTF. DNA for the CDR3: TGTGCCAGCAGCCAAGTGAGGGGGACAGGGCGGCACTATGGCTACACCTTC.

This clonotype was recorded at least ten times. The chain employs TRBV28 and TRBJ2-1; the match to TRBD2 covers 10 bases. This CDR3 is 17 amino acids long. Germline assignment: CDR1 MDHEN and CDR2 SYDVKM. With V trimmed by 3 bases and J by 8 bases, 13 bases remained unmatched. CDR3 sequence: CASSFGLWASGGDEQFF. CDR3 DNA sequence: TGTGCCAGCAGTTTCGGCCTTTGGGCTAGCGGGGGAGATGAGCAGTTCTTC.

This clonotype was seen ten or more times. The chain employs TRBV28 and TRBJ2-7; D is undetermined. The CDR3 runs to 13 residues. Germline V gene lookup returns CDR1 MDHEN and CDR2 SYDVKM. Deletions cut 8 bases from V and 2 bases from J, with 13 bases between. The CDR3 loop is CASVGPRPYEQYF. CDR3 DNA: TGTGCCAGCGTCGGGCCCAGACCCTACGAGCAGTACTTC.

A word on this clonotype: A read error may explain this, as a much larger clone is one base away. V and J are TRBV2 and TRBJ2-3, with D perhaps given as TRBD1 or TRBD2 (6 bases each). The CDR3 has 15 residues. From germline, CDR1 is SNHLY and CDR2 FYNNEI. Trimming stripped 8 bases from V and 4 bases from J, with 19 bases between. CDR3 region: CASLNGGRPPDTQYF. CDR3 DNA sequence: TGTGCCAGCCTGAATGGGGGGCGCCCCCCAGATACGCAGTATTTT.

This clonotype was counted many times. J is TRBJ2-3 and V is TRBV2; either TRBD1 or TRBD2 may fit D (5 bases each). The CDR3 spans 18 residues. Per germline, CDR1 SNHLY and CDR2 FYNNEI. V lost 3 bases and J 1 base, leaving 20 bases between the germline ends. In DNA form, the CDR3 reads TGTGCCAGCAGTGACCGAGGGAAGTGGGGCGCGGGCACAGATACGCAGTATTTT. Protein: CASSDRGKWGAGTDTQYF.

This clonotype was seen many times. CDR3 amino acids: CASSIQPGGQYEQYF. The CDR3 DNA reads as TGCGCCAGCAGCATACAGCCGGGGGGGCAGTACGAGCAGTACTTC. The chain employs TRBV5-1 and TRBJ2-7, with 8 bases matching TRBD2. With 4 bases clipped from V and 4 bases from J, the junction kept 10 bases outside the gene matches. The CDR3 runs to 15 residues. Germline V lookup: CDR1 SGHRS, CDR2 YFSETQ.

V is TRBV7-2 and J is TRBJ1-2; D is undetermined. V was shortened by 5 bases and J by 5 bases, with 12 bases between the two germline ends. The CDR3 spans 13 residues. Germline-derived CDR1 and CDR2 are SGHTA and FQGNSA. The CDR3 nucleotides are TGTGCCAGCAGCCCCCGCGTGGGGTATGGCTACACCTTC. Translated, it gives CASSPRVGYGYTF.

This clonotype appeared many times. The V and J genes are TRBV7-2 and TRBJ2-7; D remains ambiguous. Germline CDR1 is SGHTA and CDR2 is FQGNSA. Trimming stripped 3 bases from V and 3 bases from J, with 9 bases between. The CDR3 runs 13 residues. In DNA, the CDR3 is TGTGCCAGCAGCTTTCGGGTAGGCTACGAGCAGTACTTC. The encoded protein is CASSFRVGYEQYF.

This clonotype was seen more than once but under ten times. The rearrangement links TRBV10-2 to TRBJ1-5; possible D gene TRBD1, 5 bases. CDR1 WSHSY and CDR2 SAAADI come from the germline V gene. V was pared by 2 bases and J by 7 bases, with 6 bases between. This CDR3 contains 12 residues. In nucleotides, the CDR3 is TGCGCCAGCAGTGAGGCAGGGCAGCCCCAGCATTTT. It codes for CASSEAGQPQHF.

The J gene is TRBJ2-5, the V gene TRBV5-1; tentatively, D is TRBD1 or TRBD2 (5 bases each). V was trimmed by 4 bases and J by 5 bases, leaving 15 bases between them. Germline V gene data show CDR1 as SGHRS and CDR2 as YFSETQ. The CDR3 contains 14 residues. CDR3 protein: CASSVPQGAETQYF. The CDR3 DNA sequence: TGCGCCAGCAGCGTGCCCCAGGGAGCGGAGACCCAGTACTTC. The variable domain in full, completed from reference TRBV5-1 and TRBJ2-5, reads KAGVTQTPRYLIKTRGQQVTLSCSPISGHRSVSWYQQTPGQGLQFLFEYFSETQRNKGNFPGRFSGRQFSNSRSEMNVSTLELGDSALYLCASSVPQGAETQYFGPGTRLLVL.

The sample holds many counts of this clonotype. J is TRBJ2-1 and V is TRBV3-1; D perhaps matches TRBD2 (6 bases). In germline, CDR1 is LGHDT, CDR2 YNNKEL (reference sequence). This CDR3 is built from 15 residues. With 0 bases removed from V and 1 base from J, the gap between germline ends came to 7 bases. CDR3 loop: CASSQDAGSYNEQFF. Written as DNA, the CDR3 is TGTGCCAGCAGCCAAGACGCGGGGTCCTACAATGAGCAGTTCTTC.